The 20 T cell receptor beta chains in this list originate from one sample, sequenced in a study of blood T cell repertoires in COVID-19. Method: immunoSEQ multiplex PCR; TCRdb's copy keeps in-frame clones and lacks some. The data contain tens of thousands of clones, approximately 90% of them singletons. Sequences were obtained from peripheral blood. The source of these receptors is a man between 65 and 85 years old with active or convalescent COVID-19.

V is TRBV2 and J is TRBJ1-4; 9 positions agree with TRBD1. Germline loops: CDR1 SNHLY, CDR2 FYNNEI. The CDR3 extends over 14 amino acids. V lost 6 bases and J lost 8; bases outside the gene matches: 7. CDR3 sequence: CASREQGAGEKLFF. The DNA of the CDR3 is TGTGCCAGCAGGGAACAGGGGGCTGGAGAAAAACTGTTTTTT.

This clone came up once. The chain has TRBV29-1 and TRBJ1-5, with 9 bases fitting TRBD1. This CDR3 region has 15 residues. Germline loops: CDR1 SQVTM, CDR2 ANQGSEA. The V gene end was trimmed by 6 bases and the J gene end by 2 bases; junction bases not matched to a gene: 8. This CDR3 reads CSVGTGSTGNQPQHF. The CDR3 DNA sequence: TGCAGCGTCGGGACAGGGAGTACGGGCAATCAGCCCCAGCATTTT.

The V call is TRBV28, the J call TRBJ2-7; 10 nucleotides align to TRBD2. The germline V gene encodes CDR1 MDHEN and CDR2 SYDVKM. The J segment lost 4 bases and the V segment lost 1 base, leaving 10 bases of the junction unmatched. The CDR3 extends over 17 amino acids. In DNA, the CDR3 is TGTGCCAGCAGTTTATTAGCGGGAGGTACTGTGACGTACGAGCAGTACTTC. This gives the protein CASSLLAGGTVTYEQYF.

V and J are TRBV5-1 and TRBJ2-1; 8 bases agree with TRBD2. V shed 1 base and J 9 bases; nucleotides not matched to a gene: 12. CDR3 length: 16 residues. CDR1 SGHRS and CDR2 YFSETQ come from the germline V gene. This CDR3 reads CASSLYISREAAEQFF. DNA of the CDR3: TGCGCCAGCAGCTTGTATATTTCGCGGGAGGCCGCTGAGCAGTTCTTC. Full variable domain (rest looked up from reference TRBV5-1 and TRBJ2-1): KAGVTQTPRYLIKTRGQQVTLSCSPISGHRSVSWYQQTPGQGLQFLFEYFSETQRNKGNFPGRFSGRQFSNSRSEMNVSTLELGDSALYLCASSLYISREAAEQFFGPGTRLTVL.

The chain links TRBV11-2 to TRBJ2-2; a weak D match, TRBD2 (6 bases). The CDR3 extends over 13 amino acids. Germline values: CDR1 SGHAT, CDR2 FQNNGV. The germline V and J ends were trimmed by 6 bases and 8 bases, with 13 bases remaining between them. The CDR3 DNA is TGTGCCAGCAGGGCGGGACTCGCGGGGGAGCTGTTTTTT. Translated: CASRAGLAGELFF.

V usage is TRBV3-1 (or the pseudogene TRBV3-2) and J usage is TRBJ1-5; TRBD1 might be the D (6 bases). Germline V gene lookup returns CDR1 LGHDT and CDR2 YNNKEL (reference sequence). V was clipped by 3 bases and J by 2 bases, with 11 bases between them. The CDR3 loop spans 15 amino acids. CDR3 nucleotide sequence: TGTGCCAGCAGCCACAGGGGTGGGGGCAATCAGCCCCAGCATTTT. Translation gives CASSHRGGGNQPQHF.

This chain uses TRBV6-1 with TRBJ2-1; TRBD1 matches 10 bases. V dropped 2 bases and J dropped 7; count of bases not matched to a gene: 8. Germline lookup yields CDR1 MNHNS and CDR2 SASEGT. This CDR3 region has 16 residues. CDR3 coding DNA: TGTGCCAGCAGTGAACCGCCCGGACAGGGGGTTAATGAGCAGTTCTTC. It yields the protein CASSEPPGQGVNEQFF.

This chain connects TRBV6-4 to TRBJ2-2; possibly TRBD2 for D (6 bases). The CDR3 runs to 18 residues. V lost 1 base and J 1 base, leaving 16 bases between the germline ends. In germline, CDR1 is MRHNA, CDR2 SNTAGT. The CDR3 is CASSDCAGRRENTGELFF. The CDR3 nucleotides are TGTGCCAGCAGTGACTGTGCGGGGCGCAGGGAGAACACCGGGGAGCTGTTTTTT.

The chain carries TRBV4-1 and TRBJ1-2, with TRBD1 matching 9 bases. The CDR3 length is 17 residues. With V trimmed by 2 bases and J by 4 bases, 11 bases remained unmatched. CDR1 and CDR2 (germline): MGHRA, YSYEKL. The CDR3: CASSQPGTGFLAYGYTF. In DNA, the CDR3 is TGCGCCAGCAGCCAACCCGGGACAGGGTTTCTGGCCTATGGCTACACCTTC.

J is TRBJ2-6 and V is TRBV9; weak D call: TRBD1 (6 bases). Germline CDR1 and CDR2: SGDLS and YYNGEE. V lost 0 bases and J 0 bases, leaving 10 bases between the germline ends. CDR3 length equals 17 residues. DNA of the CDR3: TGTGCCAGCAGCGTAGGACGGGACAACTCTGGGGCCAACGTCCTGACTTTC. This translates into CASSVGRDNSGANVLTF.

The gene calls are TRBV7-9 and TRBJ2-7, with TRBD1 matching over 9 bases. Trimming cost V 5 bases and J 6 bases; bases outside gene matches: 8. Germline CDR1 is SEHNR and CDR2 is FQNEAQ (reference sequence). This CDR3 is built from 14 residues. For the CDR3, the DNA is TGTGCCAGCAGCGGAAGGGACAGGGTCGCCGAGCAGTACTTC. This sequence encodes CASSGRDRVAEQYF.

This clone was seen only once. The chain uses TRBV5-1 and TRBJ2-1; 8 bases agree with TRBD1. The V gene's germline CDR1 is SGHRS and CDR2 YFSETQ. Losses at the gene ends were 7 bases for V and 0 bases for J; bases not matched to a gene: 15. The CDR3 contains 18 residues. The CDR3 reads CASEGTGPNPSSYNEQFF. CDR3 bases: TGCGCCAGCGAGGGGACAGGCCCTAATCCCAGCTCCTACAATGAGCAGTTCTTC.

CDR3 sequence: CASSPTRGGESTDTQYF. DNA of the CDR3: TGTGCCAGCTCACCTACCAGGGGCGGAGAAAGCACAGATACGCAGTATTTT. The chain links TRBV18 to TRBJ2-3; maybe TRBD1 (6 bases). Looked up from germline, CDR1 is KGHSH and CDR2 is LQKENI. V was clipped by 3 bases and J by 0 bases, with 16 bases between them. This CDR3 comprises 17 residues.

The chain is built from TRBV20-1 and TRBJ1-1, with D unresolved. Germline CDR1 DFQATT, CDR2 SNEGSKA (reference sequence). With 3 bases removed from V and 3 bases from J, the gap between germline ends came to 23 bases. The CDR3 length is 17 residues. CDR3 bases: TGCAGTGCTAGTCGCGGTCCGTCCTTGAGGGTAGACACTGAAGCTTTCTTT. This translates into CSASRGPSLRVDTEAFF.

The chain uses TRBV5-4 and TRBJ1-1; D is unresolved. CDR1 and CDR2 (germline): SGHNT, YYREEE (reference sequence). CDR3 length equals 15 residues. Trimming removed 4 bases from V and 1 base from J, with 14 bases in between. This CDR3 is CASSTYRSENTEAFF. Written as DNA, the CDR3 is TGTGCCAGCAGCACCTACCGCAGCGAGAACACTGAAGCTTTCTTT. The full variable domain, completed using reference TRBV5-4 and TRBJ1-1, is ETGVTQSPTHLIKTRGQQVTLRCSSQSGHNTVSWYQQALGQGPQFIFQYYREEENGRGNFPPRFSGLQFPNYSSELNVNALELDDSALYLCASSTYRSENTEAFFGQGTRLTVV.

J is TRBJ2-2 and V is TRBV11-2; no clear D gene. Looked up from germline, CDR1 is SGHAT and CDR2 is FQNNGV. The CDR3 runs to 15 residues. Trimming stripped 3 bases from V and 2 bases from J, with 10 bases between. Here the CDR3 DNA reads TGTGCCAGCAGCTTTAATTTCCTAAACACCGGGGAGCTGTTTTTT. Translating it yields CASSFNFLNTGELFF.

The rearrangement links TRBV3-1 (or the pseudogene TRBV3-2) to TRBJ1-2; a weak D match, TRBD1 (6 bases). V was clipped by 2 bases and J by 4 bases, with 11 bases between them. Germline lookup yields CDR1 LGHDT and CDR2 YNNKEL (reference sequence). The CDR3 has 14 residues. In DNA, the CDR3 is TGTGCCAGCAGCCAAAATATCAGGGGCTATGGCTACACCTTC. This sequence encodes CASSQNIRGYGYTF.

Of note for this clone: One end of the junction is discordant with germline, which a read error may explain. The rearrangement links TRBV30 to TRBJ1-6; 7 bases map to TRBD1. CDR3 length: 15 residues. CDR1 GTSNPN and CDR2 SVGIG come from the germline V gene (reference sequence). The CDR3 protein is CAWGTANSNNSPLHF. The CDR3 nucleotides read TGTGCCTGGGGGACAGCCAACTCCAATAATTCACCCCTCCACTTT.

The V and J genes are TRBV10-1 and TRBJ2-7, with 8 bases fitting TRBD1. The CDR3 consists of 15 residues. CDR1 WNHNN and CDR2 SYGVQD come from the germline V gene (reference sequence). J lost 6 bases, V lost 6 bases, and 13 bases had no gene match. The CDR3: CASSSRGQGIGEQYF. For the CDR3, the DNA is TGCGCCAGCAGCTCACGCGGACAGGGAATTGGCGAGCAGTACTTC.

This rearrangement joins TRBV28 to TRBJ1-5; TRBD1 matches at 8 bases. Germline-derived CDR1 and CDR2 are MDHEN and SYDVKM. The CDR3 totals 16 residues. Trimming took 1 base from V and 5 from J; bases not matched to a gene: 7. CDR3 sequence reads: CASSLSAGGRHQPQHF. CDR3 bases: TGTGCCAGCAGTTTATCGGCAGGGGGCCGTCATCAGCCCCAGCATTTT.